Reported below is one T cell receptor beta chain. This sample is drawn from a study of blood T cell repertoires in COVID-19. In the study overall: Spain, Italy and the United States supplied samples that represented acute and convalescent COVID-19. In each case, the material was cDNA or gDNA derived from T cells, B-cell-depleted T cells, or PBMCs.

Trimming took 4 bases from V and 2 from J; bases not matched to a gene: 4. The germline gives CDR1 SGHRS, CDR2 YFSETQ. This CDR3 is 15 amino acids long. Generated by immunoSEQ multiplex PCR, the TCRdb table keeps only in-frame clones and is missing some. This sample has roughly 110,000 clones; 70% to 80% occur once, and the top ten carry about 6.3%. The V gene is TRBV5-1, the J gene TRBJ2-3; TRBD2 aligns across 10 bases. Input material: peripheral blood. The receptor's source is an elderly man with COVID-19, enrolled during active disease. CDR3 sequence reads: CASSMTSGHTDTQYF. Written as DNA, the CDR3 is TGCGCCAGCAGCATGACTAGCGGGCACACAGATACGCAGTATTTT.